This T cell receptor beta chain was sequenced for a study of OX40 agonist ivuxolimab in advanced cancers. Looking at the study overall: Every 2 weeks, patients received ivuxolimab intravenously, dosed at 0.01 to 10 mg/kg. Patients were under 90% male with ages roughly 20 to 85, mean 60.

Method: immunoSEQ multiplex PCR; TCRdb's copy keeps in-frame clones and lacks some. Of tens of thousands of clones listed, over 80% are singletons. The CDR3 covers 17 residues. The source material was CD4+ or CD8+ T cells sorted from blood, sampled in a trial of the OX40 agonist ivuxolimab. This TCR was recovered from an adult with an advanced solid tumor such as melanoma, head and neck, liver or kidney cancer. The chain employs TRBV21-1 and TRBJ1-5. TRBV21-1 is a known pseudogene. The CDR3 DNA is TGTGCCAGCAGCAAAGCGGGTCAGGGACCGAAGTATCAGCCCCAGCATTTT. Translation: CASSKAGQGPKYQPQHF.